The 18 T cell receptor beta chains below all came from one sample that was sequenced in a study of T cell responses to AZD1222 COVID-19 vaccine. Clones were read by immunoSEQ multiplex PCR, and TCRdb kept only the in-frame ones, dropping some. The data contain 100,000 or so clones, about 95% of them singletons. The sample consisted of peripheral blood, taken on day 0 of AZD1222 vaccination. These receptors came from an adult in good health.

The chain employs TRBV28 and TRBJ1-6, with TRBD1 identical over 12 bases. Germline CDR1 is MDHEN and CDR2 is SYDVKM. With V trimmed by 10 bases and J by 9 bases, 7 bases remained unmatched. The length of the CDR3 is 14 residues. CDR3 residues: CATLRDRGPSPLHF. DNA of the CDR3: TGTGCCACCCTCCGGGACAGGGGGCCTTCACCCCTCCACTTT.

The V call is TRBV27, the J call TRBJ1-6; a possible D gene is TRBD1 (6 bases). The germline V and J ends were trimmed by 7 bases and 9 bases, with 16 bases remaining between them. Germline values: CDR1 MNHEY, CDR2 SMNVEV (reference sequence). The CDR3 consists of 14 residues. CDR3 sequence: CASTGGPGISPLHF. In DNA form, the CDR3 reads TGTGCCAGCACTGGGGGCCCTGGAATTTCACCCCTCCACTTT.

CDR3 loop: CASSQGRDTYEQYF. In DNA form, the CDR3 reads TGCGCCAGCAGCCAGGGCAGGGATACCTACGAGCAGTACTTC. V and J are TRBV4-1 and TRBJ2-7; TRBD1 might be the D (5 bases). Trimming cost V 3 bases and J 2 bases, with 11 bases left between them. Germline CDR1 and CDR2: MGHRA and YSYEKL. The CDR3 is made up of 14 amino acids.

A single count supports this clone. This sequence joins TRBV27 and TRBJ1-5, with 7 positions matching TRBD1. This CDR3 region has 15 residues. CDR1 and CDR2 (germline): MNHEY, SMNVEV (reference sequence). J gave up 3 bases and V 2 bases, and 4 bases lay outside the gene matches. In nucleotides, the CDR3 is TGTGCCAGCAGTTTAAGGACAGGATCCAATCAGCCCCAGCATTTT. Translation: CASSLRTGSNQPQHF.

This clone was detected only a few times. This rearrangement joins TRBV18 to TRBJ2-5, with 7 bases lining up with TRBD1. Germline trimming cut 3 bases from V and 0 bases from J; bases unmatched to any gene: 13. CDR1 is KGHSH, CDR2 LQKENI, per germline. This CDR3 spans 18 amino acids. CDR3 bases: TGTGCCAGCTCACCGTCTTCATTTGGACAGGCCTACCAAGAGACCCAGTACTTC. Its protein product is CASSPSSFGQAYQETQYF. Variable domain in full (rest from reference TRBV18 and TRBJ2-5): NAGVMQNPRHLVRRRGQEARLRCSPMKGHSHVYWYRQLPEEGLKFMVYLQKENIIDESGMPKERFSAEFPKEGPSILRIQQVVRGDSAAYFCASSPSSFGQAYQETQYFGPGTRLLVL.

V and J are TRBV30 and TRBJ2-5; D gene ambiguous. CDR3 length: 15 residues. V was trimmed by 0 bases and J by 1 base, leaving 12 bases between them. Germline lookup yields CDR1 GTSNPN and CDR2 SVGIG (reference sequence). The CDR3 protein is CAWSVWVYGQETQYF. In DNA form, the CDR3 reads TGTGCCTGGAGTGTTTGGGTTTACGGCCAAGAGACCCAGTACTTC.

V usage is TRBV7-9 and J usage is TRBJ1-3; 7 nucleotides align to TRBD1. The germline V gene encodes CDR1 SEHNR and CDR2 FQNEAQ (reference sequence). CDR3 length: 18 amino acids. After removal of 0 bases from V and 2 bases from J, the junction contained 10 bases not matched to a gene. The CDR3 region has the DNA TGTGCCAGCAGCTTAGCGATCCTTTACAGGGGCACTGGAAACACCATATATTTT. It encodes CASSLAILYRGTGNTIYF.

This chain connects TRBV3-1 (or the pseudogene TRBV3-2) to TRBJ2-3; D is tentatively TRBD1 or TRBD2 (6 bases each). CDR3 length: 15 amino acids. CDR1 LGHDT and CDR2 YNNKEL come from the germline V gene (reference sequence). V shed 6 bases and J shed 5 bases, with 18 bases lying between them. In nucleotides, the CDR3 is TGTGCCAGCAGTCAAAATACCGGGGGCGGAGATACGCAGTATTTT. This gives the protein CASSQNTGGGDTQYF.

The table lists this clone with a few counts. The chain has TRBV7-9 and TRBJ2-2, with D possibly matching TRBD1 (6 bases). V was trimmed by 4 bases and J by 6 bases, leaving 9 bases between them. CDR1 is SEHNR and CDR2 is FQNEAQ in the germline V gene (reference sequence). The CDR3 spans 13 residues. CDR3 in DNA: TGTGCCAGCAGCTCCTCAGGGGCCGGGGAGCTGTTTTTT. It specifies CASSSSGAGELFF.

This chain uses TRBV2 with TRBJ1-1; the D is unclear. V shed 6 bases and J shed 10 bases, with 9 bases lying between them. Germline-derived CDR1 and CDR2 are SNHLY and FYNNEI. CDR3 length equals 10 residues. CDR3 residues: CASSAVRAFF. DNA for the CDR3: TGTGCCAGCAGCGCGGTCCGAGCTTTCTTT. Full variable domain (remainder filled in from reference TRBV2 and TRBJ1-1): EPEVTQTPSHQVTQMGQEVILRCVPISNHLYFYWYRQILGQKVEFLVSFYNNEISEKSEIFDDQFSVERPDGSNFTLKIRSTKLEDSAMYFCASSAVRAFFGQGTRLTVV.

This chain uses TRBV28 with TRBJ1-6; 8 nucleotides align to TRBD1. The CDR3 has 15 residues. J gave up 9 bases and V 1 base, and 5 bases lay outside the gene matches. Germline CDR1 MDHEN, CDR2 SYDVKM. CDR3: CASSLFQGAGSPLHF. The CDR3, as DNA: TGTGCCAGCAGTTTATTTCAGGGGGCAGGTTCACCCCTCCACTTT.

The V gene is TRBV14, the J gene TRBJ2-7; D ambiguous. This CDR3 contains 13 residues. Germline V lookup: CDR1 SGHDN, CDR2 FVKESK. V lost 1 base, J lost 5 bases, and 9 bases lay in between. DNA of the CDR3: TGTGCCAGCAGCCAAGTTAGGTATGACGAGCAGTACTTC. Its protein product is CASSQVRYDEQYF.

This clone was picked up a small number of times. The genes are TRBV7-9 and TRBJ2-2; 11 nucleotides match TRBD2. CDR1 and CDR2 from the germline V gene are SEHNR and FQNEAQ (reference sequence). V lost 4 bases, J lost 4 bases, and 2 bases stayed unmatched. The CDR3 is 15 residues long. CDR3 DNA: TGTGCCAGCAGCTCACTAGCGGGAGTCACCGGGGAGCTGTTTTTT. Its protein product is CASSSLAGVTGELFF.

The chain carries TRBV5-1 and TRBJ2-2, with 8 bases fitting TRBD2. Germline lookup yields CDR1 SGHRS and CDR2 YFSETQ. This CDR3 spans 15 amino acids. The ends lost 1 base at V and 4 bases at J; junction bases unmatched: 3. The CDR3 DNA reads TGCGCCAGCAGCTTGCCCAGCGGGGGCACCGGGGAGCTGTTTTTT. Residues: CASSLPSGGTGELFF. Complete variable domain (other parts from reference TRBV5-1 and TRBJ2-2): KAGVTQTPRYLIKTRGQQVTLSCSPISGHRSVSWYQQTPGQGLQFLFEYFSETQRNKGNFPGRFSGRQFSNSRSEMNVSTLELGDSALYLCASSLPSGGTGELFFGEGSRLTVL.

The chain uses TRBV4-1 and TRBJ1-5, with a possible D match to TRBD1 (6 bases). In germline, CDR1 is MGHRA, CDR2 YSYEKL. CDR3 length: 18 amino acids. V lost 1 base and J 2 bases, leaving 18 bases between the germline ends. This CDR3 reads CASSQAVGGAGGNQPQHF. The CDR3 DNA is TGCGCCAGCAGCCAAGCCGTGGGGGGGGCAGGTGGCAATCAGCCCCAGCATTTT.

CDR3 sequence reads: CASSHWEGWNTEAFF. CDR3 DNA: TGCGCCAGCAGCCACTGGGAGGGTTGGAACACTGAAGCTTTCTTT. The rearrangement uses TRBV4-1 and TRBJ1-1, with D hard to call. Per germline, CDR1 MGHRA and CDR2 YSYEKL. The CDR3 spans 15 residues. V was trimmed by 3 bases and J by 1 base, leaving 12 bases between them.

The gene calls are TRBV28 and TRBJ2-7, with D perhaps matching TRBD1 or TRBD2 (5 bases each). The ends were cut back, 5 bases at V and 3 bases at J, with 17 bases in the middle. This CDR3 has 15 residues. The germline V gene encodes CDR1 MDHEN and CDR2 SYDVKM. DNA of the CDR3: TGTGCCAGCAGTCCAACCGGGACGGGGAGCTACGAGCAGTACTTC. Its protein is CASSPTGTGSYEQYF.

The chain links TRBV27 to TRBJ2-1; either TRBD1 or TRBD2 may supply D (5 bases each). V lost 1 base and J lost 0, with 10 bases in between. The CDR3 is made up of 16 amino acids. Germline V lookup: CDR1 MNHEY, CDR2 SMNVEV (reference sequence). In nucleotides, the CDR3 is TGTGCCAGCAGTTTATGGTCAGGGAGCTCCTACAATGAGCAGTTCTTC. This sequence encodes CASSLWSGSSYNEQFF.